Listed below are T cell receptor beta chains from one sample, sequenced in a study of response to subunit inactivated influenza vaccine. TCRdb re-derived calls from the RT-PCR reads in MiXCR, one entry per CDR3 protein. The profile covers 650,000 to 800,000 distinct CDR3 sequences, with over 11% appearing a single time and 6% to 8% taken by the ten largest. The source material was PBMCs from blood, sampled less than 15 days before vaccination. All receptors come from a man aged 50-60 years who received an inactivated influenza vaccine. CDR3s include the opening cysteine and the closing phenylalanine or tryptophan. D genes are given only for firm matches. Some rows have no size entry. The others give once, few or many, or a class for an expanded clone.

v_call: TRBV20-1; j_call: TRBJ2-1; d_call: NA; clone_size: few; cdr3_aa: CSAITEGDEQFF; cdr3_nt: TGCAGTGCTATCACCGAAGGGGATGAGCAGTTCTTC
v_call: TRBV7-9; j_call: TRBJ2-7; d_call: NA; clone_size: few; cdr3_aa: CASSPLAYESSYEQYF; cdr3_nt: TGTGCCAGCAGCCCCCTCGCTTACGAGAGCTCCTACGAGCAGTACTTC
v_call: TRBV2; j_call: TRBJ2-2; d_call: NA; clone_size: NA; cdr3_aa: CASEEQGLDTGELFF; cdr3_nt: TGTGCCAGCGAAGAACAGGGCCTCGACACCGGGGAGCTGTTTTTT
v_call: TRBV28; j_call: TRBJ2-7; d_call: NA; clone_size: many; cdr3_aa: CASIAEQYF; cdr3_nt: TGTGCCAGCATTGCGGAGCAGTACTTC
v_call: TRBV5-1; j_call: TRBJ2-5; d_call: TRBD2; clone_size: NA; cdr3_aa: CASSIGAAGVETQYF; cdr3_nt: TGCGCCAGCAGCATCGGGGCAGCGGGGGTGGAGACCCAGTACTTC
v_call: TRBV3-1; j_call: TRBJ2-5; d_call: NA; clone_size: NA; cdr3_aa: CASSQGSPPSQYF; cdr3_nt: TGTGCCAGCAGCCAAGGGAGCCCCCCGTCCCAGTACTTC
v_call: TRBV28; j_call: TRBJ2-5; d_call: NA; clone_size: many; cdr3_aa: CASSFARGRGETQYF; cdr3_nt: TGTGCCAGCAGTTTTGCCAGGGGCAGAGGAGAGACCCAGTACTTC
v_call: TRBV9; j_call: TRBJ2-5; d_call: TRBD2; clone_size: few; cdr3_aa: CASSATSGGAGETQYF; cdr3_nt: TGTGCCAGCAGCGCAACTAGCGGGGGGGCCGGGGAGACCCAGTACTTC
v_call: TRBV9; j_call: TRBJ2-5; d_call: TRBD2; clone_size: NA; cdr3_aa: CASSVGRGGLTQYF; cdr3_nt: TGTGCCAGCAGCGTAGGGCGGGGGGGTCTGACCCAGTACTTC
v_call: TRBV29-1; j_call: TRBJ2-1; d_call: NA; clone_size: NA; cdr3_aa: CSVGPSLYNEQFF; cdr3_nt: TGCAGCGTGGGACCCTCCTTGTACAATGAGCAGTTCTTC
v_call: TRBV25-1; j_call: TRBJ2-7; d_call: TRBD1; clone_size: NA; cdr3_aa: CASRTGGAASEQYF; cdr3_nt: TGTGCCAGCAGAACAGGGGGAGCCGCCTCCGAGCAGTACTTC